This T cell receptor (beta chain) was identified in a study of technical replicates of blood from a few donors. From germline, CDR1 is MNHNS and CDR2 SASEGT. V was cut by 2 bases and J by 6 bases, with 8 bases left in between. The CDR3 runs to 13 residues. The data were produced by immunoSEQ multiplex PCR, yet TCRdb's version contains in-frame clones alone and is incomplete. The sample lists about 80,000 clones; around 94% were seen once. This chain links TRBV6-1 with TRBJ1-5; TRBD1 might be the D (5 bases). The sample consisted of T cells isolated from PBMCs. This clonotype was obtained from a human donor in good health. The CDR3 coding sequence is TGTGCCAGCAGTGAAATTCAGGGTCAGCCCCAGCATTTT. Translating it yields CASSEIQGQPQHF.